Below, 24 T cell receptor beta chains from the same sample are listed, as sequenced in a study of T cell repertoires in cytomegalovirus infection. TCRdb called the reads again in MiXCR, with one record for every CDR3 protein. The sample includes 110,000 or so distinct CDR3 sequences, 30% to 35% of them seen just once. These receptors have no identified antigens. Material: CD8+ T cells from cultured PBMCs, obtained from culture after CMV antigen stimulation. The receptor set was obtained from a human donor in good health (CMV status not recorded). Some clones in this sample may be carry-over from other donors' samples.

This clonotype was observed many times. J is TRBJ2-4 and V is TRBV7-2; 7 bases match TRBD1. Germline V gene lookup returns CDR1 SGHTA and CDR2 FQGNSA. V lost 2 bases, J lost 1 base, and 5 bases stayed unmatched. This CDR3 contains 16 residues. The CDR3 sequence: CASSLNRGLAKNIQYF. The CDR3 region has the DNA TGTGCCAGCAGCTTAAACAGGGGTTTGGCCAAAAACATTCAGTACTTC. The full variable domain, in which reference TRBV7-2 and TRBJ2-4 provide the parts outside the CDR3, is GAGVSQSPSNKVTEKGKDVELRCDPISGHTALYWYRQSLGQGLEFLIYFQGNSAPDKSGLPSDRFSAERTGGSVSTLTIQRTQQEDSAVYLCASSLNRGLAKNIQYFGAGTRLSVL.

This clonotype was counted a few times. This chain uses TRBV12-3 or TRBV12-4 with TRBJ2-3, with 7 nucleotides matching TRBD2. The CDR3 has 15 amino acids. V gave up 6 bases and J gave up 0 bases; unmatched junction bases: 6. DNA for the CDR3: TGTGCCAGCAGCCCGACTAGCACTAGCACAGATACGCAGTATTTT. Encoded protein: CASSPTSTSTDTQYF.

The V call is TRBV7-9, the J call TRBJ1-6, with TRBD1 as a possible D gene (5 bases). Deletions cut 5 bases from V and 9 bases from J, with 14 bases between. The CDR3 is 14 residues long. Germline lookup yields CDR1 SEHNR and CDR2 FQNEAQ (reference sequence). The CDR3 DNA follows: TGTGCCAGCAGCGCCTCGGGGCTGAGTTCACCCCTCCACTTT. It codes for CASSASGLSSPLHF.

Many counts were recorded for this clonotype. This sequence joins TRBV7-8 and TRBJ2-2; a possible D gene is TRBD2 (6 bases). Trimming pared 5 bases from V and 7 bases from J, leaving 17 bases between. The CDR3 runs 15 residues. Germline assignment: CDR1 SGHVS and CDR2 FQNEAQ. CDR3 coding DNA: TGTGCCAGCAGCCGGCTTGCGGGGTCGGGCGGGGAGCTGTTTTTT. It is translated as CASSRLAGSGGELFF.

The chain uses TRBV7-8 and TRBJ2-1, with a tentative D call TRBD2 (7 bases). The length of the CDR3 is 15 residues. V lost 3 bases and J lost 2, with 11 bases in between. Germline CDR1 is SGHVS and CDR2 is FQNEAQ. Here the CDR3 DNA reads TGTGCCAGCAGCTTGCGGGGGCCAGCCTACAATGAGCAGTTCTTC. Residues: CASSLRGPAYNEQFF.

This clonotype was found a few times. The J gene is TRBJ1-1, the V gene TRBV25-1; D is unclear. Between the trimmed V and J ends, which lost 8 bases and 6 bases, there was a span of 10 bases. The CDR3 has 11 amino acids. Germline V gene lookup returns CDR1 MGHDK and CDR2 SYGVNS. This CDR3 reads CASAGVSEAFF. The DNA of the CDR3 is TGTGCCAGCGCGGGAGTTTCTGAAGCTTTCTTT.

The chain combines TRBV4-2 with TRBJ2-2; D gene unclear. Germline V gene sequence: CDR1 LGHNA, CDR2 YNFKEQ. V was pared by 1 base and J by 1 base, with 10 bases between. This CDR3 comprises 16 residues. The CDR3, as DNA: TGTGCCAGCAGCCAAGCCAGCGACGAGAACACCGGGGAGCTGTTTTTT. It encodes CASSQASDENTGELFF.

This chain uses TRBV12-3 or TRBV12-4 with TRBJ1-2, with D possibly being TRBD1 (6 bases). Deletions cut 3 bases from V and 3 bases from J, with 8 bases between. The CDR3 has 13 residues. The CDR3 loop is CASSLGADYGYTF. Here the CDR3 DNA reads TGTGCCAGCAGTTTGGGGGCGGACTATGGCTACACCTTC.

This clonotype showed up just once. This sequence joins TRBV20-1 and TRBJ1-2, with D tentatively TRBD1 (5 bases). The CDR3 consists of 13 residues. Trimming pared 1 base from V and 4 bases from J, leaving 10 bases between. The germline V gene encodes CDR1 DFQATT and CDR2 SNEGSKA (reference sequence). The CDR3 here is CSARAPGGYGYTF. CDR3 DNA sequence: TGCAGTGCTAGAGCCCCGGGGGGCTATGGCTACACCTTC.

The rearrangement uses TRBV20-1 and TRBJ2-7; D is possibly TRBD2 (6 bases). Trimming took 3 bases from V and 3 from J, leaving 15 bases between them. The CDR3 totals 14 residues. Germline V gene data show CDR1 as DFQATT and CDR2 as SNEGSKA (reference sequence). For the CDR3, the DNA is TGCAGTGCTAGGGGGAGGACCAGCCTCTACGAGCAGTACTTC. Encoded protein: CSARGRTSLYEQYF.

This clonotype showed up many times. This CDR3 reads CASSLEGSGYSYNSPLHF. CDR3 bases: TGTGCCAGCAGCTTAGAAGGGTCAGGCTACTCCTATAATTCACCCCTCCACTTT. This chain connects TRBV7-2 to TRBJ1-6; D gene uncertain. Germline-derived CDR1 and CDR2 are SGHTA and FQGNSA. The CDR3 has 18 residues. With 1 base removed from V and 0 bases from J, the gap between germline ends came to 13 bases. Supplemented by reference TRBV7-2 and TRBJ1-6, the full variable domain reads GAGVSQSPSNKVTEKGKDVELRCDPISGHTALYWYRQSLGQGLEFLIYFQGNSAPDKSGLPSDRFSAERTGGSVSTLTIQRTQQEDSAVYLCASSLEGSGYSYNSPLHFGNGTRLTVT.

This clonotype was seen more than once but under ten times. The chain is built from TRBV3-1 and TRBJ2-7; maybe TRBD1 (5 bases). V was shortened by 2 bases and J by 2 bases, with 10 bases between the two germline ends. The germline gives CDR1 LGHDT, CDR2 YNNKEL (reference sequence). The CDR3 is made up of 14 amino acids. CDR3 coding DNA: TGTGCCAGCAGCCAAAGGGGAATCGCCTACGAGCAGTACTTC. It translates to CASSQRGIAYEQYF.

This clonotype was observed at least ten times. The chain uses TRBV7-8 and TRBJ1-1; unclear D gene. The CDR3 consists of 14 residues. Germline assignment: CDR1 SGHVS and CDR2 FQNEAQ. The V gene lost 3 bases and the J gene lost 0 bases, with 8 bases spanning the gap. The CDR3 region is CASSFWTVNTEAFF. DNA of the CDR3: TGTGCCAGCAGCTTTTGGACGGTGAACACTGAAGCTTTCTTT.

This clonotype was detected many times. The chain recombines TRBV6-1 with TRBJ2-7; D possibly uses TRBD1 or TRBD2 (5 bases each). This CDR3 has 13 residues. Germline CDR1 MNHNS, CDR2 SASEGT. V lost 5 bases to trimming and J lost 0 bases, with 8 bases between them. CDR3 loop: CASSPGSSYEQYF. The CDR3 nucleotides are TGTGCCAGCAGTCCAGGGAGCTCCTACGAGCAGTACTTC.

The chain links TRBV12-3 or TRBV12-4 to TRBJ1-5; weak D call: TRBD1 (6 bases). This CDR3 comprises 13 residues. Trimming pared 4 bases from V and 7 bases from J, leaving 11 bases between. CDR3 amino acids: CASSSTGPQPQHF. The CDR3 nucleotides are TGTGCCAGCAGTTCCACAGGGCCCCAGCCCCAGCATTTT.

This clonotype was counted only a few times. This sequence joins TRBV6-1 and TRBJ1-1; weak D call: TRBD1 (5 bases). Germline loops: CDR1 MNHNS, CDR2 SASEGT. The CDR3 extends over 15 amino acids. V was shortened by 6 bases and J by 3 bases, with 17 bases between the two germline ends. This CDR3 reads CASRTPGWGDTEAFF. The CDR3 DNA follows: TGTGCCAGCAGGACCCCGGGTTGGGGCGACACTGAAGCTTTCTTT.

The chain employs TRBV7-2 and TRBJ1-2; the D gene is possibly TRBD1 (5 bases). Germline assignment: CDR1 SGHTA and CDR2 FQGNSA. The V end lost 0 bases, the J end lost 4 bases, and 9 bases lay between the germline ends. CDR3 length: 14 residues. CDR3 amino acids: CASSLAGDLYGYTF. The CDR3 nucleotides read TGTGCCAGCAGCTTAGCGGGGGATCTCTATGGCTACACCTTC.

The chain links TRBV7-2 to TRBJ2-3; TRBD1 might be the D (6 bases). This CDR3 comprises 16 residues. Germline V lookup: CDR1 SGHTA, CDR2 FQGNSA. Trimming pared 1 base from V and 6 bases from J, leaving 17 bases between. Written as DNA, the CDR3 is TGTGCCAGCAGCTTAGATGTGAGCAGGGGACCCGATACGCAGTATTTT. This sequence encodes CASSLDVSRGPDTQYF.

This clonotype turned up a few times. The chain carries TRBV12-3 or TRBV12-4 and TRBJ2-7; the D is unclear. CDR3 length: 12 amino acids. Trimming removed 5 bases from V and 4 bases from J, with 9 bases in between. DNA of the CDR3: TGTGCCAGCAGTCCCCAAAGATACGAGCAGTACTTC. Residues: CASSPQRYEQYF.

This clonotype was recorded a few times. V gene TRBV7-6 combines with J gene TRBJ2-3; 8 bases fit TRBD2. Germline lookup yields CDR1 SGHVS and CDR2 FNYEAQ. The trim removed 2 bases at V and 0 bases at J, leaving 7 bases unmatched. The CDR3 is 17 amino acids. The CDR3, as DNA: TGTGCCAGCAGCTTAACGGGGGGGGACCCTAGCACAGATACGCAGTATTTT. Its translation is CASSLTGGDPSTDTQYF.

J is TRBJ1-2 and V is TRBV6-2 or TRBV6-3, with 7 bases identical to TRBD1. J gave up 6 bases and V 7 bases, and 8 bases lay outside the gene matches. Germline V gene lookup returns CDR1 MNHEY and CDR2 SVGEGT. CDR3 length: 13 residues. The CDR3: CASTTGQVHGYTF. The CDR3 nucleotides are TGTGCCAGCACCACAGGACAGGTCCATGGCTACACCTTC.

This clonotype was counted many times. This chain connects TRBV7-8 to TRBJ1-1; tentatively, D is TRBD1 (5 bases). CDR3 size: 14 residues. The ends were cut back, 4 bases at V and 7 bases at J, with 16 bases in the middle. CDR1 is SGHVS and CDR2 is FQNEAQ in the germline V gene. CDR3 DNA sequence: TGTGCCAGCAGCTCCTGGGACCAAGGGCATGAAGCTTTCTTT. Protein product: CASSSWDQGHEAFF.

This clonotype came up a few times. This sequence joins TRBV11-2 and TRBJ2-2; tentatively, D is TRBD2 (5 bases). The V end lost 3 bases, the J end lost 3 bases, and 14 bases lay between the germline ends. The germline V gene has CDR1 SGHAT and CDR2 FQNNGV. This CDR3 contains 16 residues. The CDR3 protein is CASSFVGGTYTGELFF. The CDR3 DNA is TGTGCCAGCAGCTTTGTTGGAGGCACTTACACCGGGGAGCTGTTTTTT.

There are a few counts of this clonotype. The rearrangement uses TRBV5-6 and TRBJ2-1; TRBD2 is a possible D gene (6 bases). CDR3 size: 15 residues. The V gene lost 6 bases and the J gene lost 0 bases, with 13 bases spanning the gap. The germline gives CDR1 SGHDT, CDR2 YYEEEE. The DNA for the CDR3 is TGTGCCAGCACCCTCGGGGGAACCTCCTACAATGAGCAGTTCTTC. Its protein is CASTLGGTSYNEQFF.